These 26 T cell receptor beta chains were sequenced from one sample in a study of CD8 T cells in ankylosing spondylitis. TCRdb independently ran MiXCR on the 5' RACE reads; one entry per CDR3 protein. Of more than 250,000 distinct CDR3 sequences listed, roughly 12% are singletons. Sequences were obtained from blood, either unsorted or a sorted T cell fraction (not recorded which). These receptor sequences come from a female donor with ankylosing spondylitis or in good health (not recorded which).

This clonotype was recorded many times. The V gene is TRBV29-1, the J gene TRBJ2-7, with TRBD2 identical over 8 bases. J was trimmed by 4 bases and V by 2 bases; bases with no gene match: 1. This CDR3 is 12 amino acids long. CDR1 and CDR2 (germline): SQVTM, ANQGSEA. CDR3 loop: CSVESSGYEQYF. In nucleotides, the CDR3 is TGCAGCGTTGAATCTAGCGGGTACGAGCAGTACTTC.

In this sample, this clonotype turned up many times. The chain recombines TRBV7-9 with TRBJ2-1; D gene ambiguous. Germline CDR1 and CDR2: SEHNR and FQNEAQ (reference sequence). Trimming stripped 5 bases from V and 5 bases from J, with 10 bases between. This CDR3 is 13 amino acids long. The chain's CDR3 is CASSPHEDNEQFF. CDR3 DNA: TGTGCCAGCAGCCCCCACGAGGACAATGAGCAGTTCTTC.

This clonotype has ten or more counts. The V and J genes are TRBV7-2 and TRBJ1-6, with TRBD1 as a possible D gene (5 bases). The CDR3 extends over 16 amino acids. From germline, CDR1 is SGHTA and CDR2 FQGNSA. The germline V and J ends were trimmed by 1 base and 6 bases, with 13 bases remaining between them. This chain's CDR3 is CASSLEGAGSNSPLHF. In DNA, the CDR3 is TGTGCCAGCAGCTTAGAAGGCGCAGGGAGTAATTCACCCCTCCACTTT.

This clonotype has ten or more counts. This rearrangement joins TRBV6-2 or TRBV6-3 to TRBJ2-1, with 9 bases aligning to TRBD2. Germline assignment: CDR1 MNHEY and CDR2 SVGEGT. Trimming at V came to 2 bases and at J to 4 bases, leaving 12 bases not matched to a gene. The CDR3 runs 18 residues. The DNA for the CDR3 is TGTGCCAGCAGTTACACCTCCGGTCTAGCGGGATTTTACAATGAGCAGTTCTTC. It encodes CASSYTSGLAGFYNEQFF.

This clonotype was found a few times. The gene calls are TRBV12-3 or TRBV12-4 and TRBJ1-5, with D unresolved. Trimming removed 6 bases from V and 7 bases from J, with 10 bases in between. The CDR3 loop spans 12 amino acids. The CDR3 region has the DNA TGTGCCAGCAGCCCCGGGAGGCAGCCCCAGCATTTT. This codes for CASSPGRQPQHF.

Only a few counts were recorded for this clonotype. The CDR3 region has the DNA TGTGCCAGCAGTGAAAGCCCAGGCCCGCGAGGGGGCTATCAGCCCCAGCATTTT. Its protein product is CASSESPGPRGGYQPQHF. V gene TRBV2 combines with J gene TRBJ1-5, with TRBD1 matching over 7 bases. Unmatched junction bases numbered 15, after V lost 2 bases and J lost 5 bases. There are 18 residues in the CDR3. CDR1 is SNHLY, CDR2 FYNNEI, per germline.

This clonotype was seen a few times. The V and J genes are TRBV20-1 and TRBJ1-1; D not resolved. Trimming cost V 6 bases and J 1 base, with 12 bases left between them. Germline values: CDR1 DFQATT, CDR2 SNEGSKA (reference sequence). The CDR3 runs 13 residues. This chain's CDR3 is CSAKNTENTEAFF. The CDR3 region has the DNA TGCAGTGCCAAGAACACAGAGAACACTGAAGCTTTCTTT.

This clonotype appeared many times. The V call is TRBV20-1, the J call TRBJ2-3; D unclear. Per germline, CDR1 DFQATT and CDR2 SNEGSKA (reference sequence). The CDR3 extends over 16 amino acids. V lost 5 bases to trimming and J lost 0 bases, with 18 bases between them. The CDR3 sequence is CSAPPELVYSTDTQYF. As DNA, the CDR3 is TGCAGTGCTCCGCCGGAGTTGGTCTACAGCACAGATACGCAGTATTTT.

At least ten counts were recorded for this clonotype. This chain connects TRBV12-3 or TRBV12-4 to TRBJ1-5, with 7 nucleotides matching TRBD1. The CDR3 runs 14 residues. V lost 6 bases to trimming and J lost 5 bases; unmatched junction nucleotides: 7. CDR3 region: CASSQDRSYQPQHF. The CDR3 DNA is TGTGCCAGCAGCCAGGACAGGAGCTATCAGCCCCAGCATTTT.

There are many counts of this clonotype. The rearrangement joins TRBV10-3 to TRBJ2-2; D gene unclear. The CDR3 loop spans 13 amino acids. The V end was cut by 8 bases, the J end by 0 bases, with 7 bases between. Germline lookup yields CDR1 ENHRY and CDR2 SYGVKD. The CDR3 reads CAIGSANTGELFF. DNA of the CDR3: TGTGCCATCGGAAGTGCGAACACCGGGGAGCTGTTTTTT.

The chain's CDR3 is CASSPKEDTQYF. The CDR3 region has the DNA TGCGCCAGCAGCCCGAAGGAAGATACGCAGTATTTT. V and J are TRBV5-1 and TRBJ2-3; D unresolved. CDR3 length: 12 residues. Germline V gives CDR1 SGHRS, CDR2 YFSETQ. Trimming cost V 4 bases and J 5 bases, with 8 bases left between them. Full variable domain (remainder filled in from reference TRBV5-1 and TRBJ2-3): KAGVTQTPRYLIKTRGQQVTLSCSPISGHRSVSWYQQTPGQGLQFLFEYFSETQRNKGNFPGRFSGRQFSNSRSEMNVSTLELGDSALYLCASSPKEDTQYFGPGTRLTVL.

Comments on this clonotype: A clone one base away is much larger, so this may be a read error. This chain connects TRBV7-8 to TRBJ1-1; D remains unclear. CDR3 length equals 13 residues. The ends were cut back, 5 bases at V and 4 bases at J, with 11 bases in the middle. The germline CDR1 and CDR2 sequences are SGHVS and FQNEAQ. CDR3 loop: CASSANTITEAFF. For the CDR3, the DNA is TGTGCCAGCAGCGCCAACACGATCACTGAAGCTTTCTTT.

The chain has TRBV20-1 and TRBJ2-4; 8 bases are a match to TRBD2. In germline, CDR1 is DFQATT, CDR2 SNEGSKA (reference sequence). Losses at the gene ends were 5 bases for V and 0 bases for J; bases not matched to a gene: 15. The CDR3 sequence is 18 residues long. CDR3 in amino acids: CSAAGARGASLAKNIQYF. CDR3 bases: TGCAGTGCTGCAGGTGCGCGGGGGGCTTCTCTAGCCAAAAACATTCAGTACTTC.

There are a few counts of this clonotype. The chain uses TRBV6-1 and TRBJ1-5; tentative D call: TRBD1 (5 bases). This CDR3 is 15 amino acids long. Trimming left V 4 bases short and J 7 bases short, with 17 bases between. Germline V gene lookup returns CDR1 MNHNS and CDR2 SASEGT. CDR3 loop: CASSVGKGPGQPQHF. The CDR3, as DNA: TGTGCCAGCAGTGTTGGTAAGGGGCCGGGACAGCCCCAGCATTTT.

This clonotype was found many times. The chain employs TRBV11-2 and TRBJ1-2; tentatively, D is TRBD1 (5 bases). V was trimmed by 6 bases and J by 8 bases, leaving 16 bases between them. Germline V CDR1 and CDR2: SGHAT, FQNNGV. There are 13 residues in the CDR3. The CDR3 region is CASRTIGGRGYTF. CDR3 DNA: TGTGCCAGCAGAACTATCGGGGGAAGAGGCTACACCTTC. Full variable domain (remainder filled in from reference TRBV11-2 and TRBJ1-2): EAGVAQSPRYKIIEKRQSVAFWCNPISGHATLYWYQQILGQGPKLLIQFQNNGVVDDSQLPKDRFSAERLKGVDSTLKIQPAKLEDSAVYLCASRTIGGRGYTFGSGTRLTVV.

CDR3 in DNA: TGTGCCAGCAGTGAAAGGGGGGAAGTAGGGGGCTACACCTTC. It codes for CASSERGEVGGYTF. The rearrangement links TRBV6-1 to TRBJ1-2, with TRBD1 as a possible D gene (6 bases). CDR3 length equals 14 residues. Trimming removed 2 bases at V and 8 bases at J, with 15 bases between. Looked up from germline, CDR1 is MNHNS and CDR2 is SASEGT.

This clonotype showed up many times. The chain carries TRBV11-2 and TRBJ2-1; 11 bases map to TRBD1. After removal of 1 base from V and 8 bases from J, the junction contained 4 bases not matched to a gene. The CDR3 runs to 15 residues. CDR1 SGHAT and CDR2 FQNNGV come from the germline V gene. The CDR3 is CASSLAGTGGYEQFF. The CDR3, as DNA: TGTGCCAGCAGCTTAGCCGGGACAGGGGGATATGAGCAGTTCTTC.

This clonotype was recorded at least ten times. CDR3 sequence: CASSSQGARLNTGELFF. Here the CDR3 DNA reads TGCGCCAGCAGCTCCCAGGGTGCCCGCCTAAACACCGGGGAGCTGTTTTTT. The rearrangement links TRBV5-1 to TRBJ2-2; tentatively, D is TRBD1 (5 bases). The CDR3 totals 17 residues. The germline V and J ends were trimmed by 3 bases and 2 bases, with 17 bases remaining between them. Germline loops: CDR1 SGHRS, CDR2 YFSETQ.

This clonotype was detected ten times or more. This chain links TRBV25-1 with TRBJ1-1; D is unclear. V lost 3 bases and J lost 0, with 14 bases in between. There are 16 residues in the CDR3. Germline V gene data show CDR1 as MGHDK and CDR2 as SYGVNS. CDR3: CASSDTYPNLNTEAFF. In DNA form, the CDR3 reads TGTGCCAGCAGTGATACCTATCCCAATTTGAACACTGAAGCTTTCTTT.

This clonotype was seen at least ten times. The chain uses TRBV5-1 and TRBJ2-7, with D perhaps TRBD1 or TRBD2 (5 bases each). This CDR3 has 14 amino acids. The germline CDR1 and CDR2 sequences are SGHRS and YFSETQ. V lost 4 bases to trimming and J lost 1 base, with 12 bases between them. The CDR3 spells CASSARDGSYEQYF. The CDR3 DNA sequence: TGCGCCAGCAGCGCCCGGGACGGATCCTACGAGCAGTACTTC.

The sample holds many counts of this clonotype. The CDR3 DNA reads as TGCGCCAGCAGCACAGGGGGCGTGGGTGAAAAACTGTTTTTT. It codes for CASSTGGVGEKLFF. V is TRBV5-1 and J is TRBJ1-4; 9 bases line up with TRBD1. Germline assignment: CDR1 SGHRS and CDR2 YFSETQ. The V and J ends lost 4 bases and 7 bases, in that order; junction bases with no gene match: 5. CDR3 length: 14 residues.

In regard to this clonotype: No conserved phenylalanine or tryptophan is present at the end of the CDR3, so a read error is the likely explanation. The DNA is omitted, as the CDR3 cannot be located on it reliably, and the CDR3 follows TCRdb's listing. The CDR3 is CSVEGGGFT. This rearrangement joins TRBV29-1 to TRBJ2-4; no DNA check was done on the table's D call, TRBD1. Per germline, CDR1 SQVTM and CDR2 ANQGSEA. The CDR3 spans 9 amino acids, including both terminal residues.

This clonotype was observed at least ten times. As DNA, the CDR3 is TGCAGTGCTAAAGGCCCTTTGGAGGAAAAACTGTTTTTT. This gives the protein CSAKGPLEEKLFF. The gene calls are TRBV20-1 and TRBJ1-4; D is ambiguous. Trimming stripped 4 bases from V and 8 bases from J, with 14 bases between. The CDR3 sequence is 13 residues long. CDR1 and CDR2 from the germline V gene are DFQATT and SNEGSKA (reference sequence).

The sample holds many counts of this clonotype. V and J are TRBV29-1 and TRBJ1-5, with 8 bases matching TRBD1. Per the germline V gene, CDR1 is SQVTM and CDR2 is ANQGSEA. V lost 8 bases, J lost 4 bases, and 7 bases stayed unmatched. The CDR3 has 13 residues. CDR3 DNA: TGCAGCTATGGACAGGGAGGAAATCAGCCCCAGCATTTT. Protein product: CSYGQGGNQPQHF.

This clonotype was seen ten or more times. The chain links TRBV18 to TRBJ2-7, with D possibly matching TRBD1 (6 bases). CDR3 length: 15 residues. CDR1 is KGHSH, CDR2 LQKENI, per germline. Trimming stripped 5 bases from V and 3 bases from J, with 17 bases between. The CDR3 is CASSSTTRTVYEQYF. As DNA, the CDR3 is TGTGCCAGCTCATCAACGACGAGGACAGTCTACGAGCAGTACTTC.

This clonotype was observed at least ten times. The chain links TRBV7-3 to TRBJ2-1, with 10 bases that match TRBD2. Germline CDR1 SGHTA, CDR2 FQGTGA. After removal of 0 bases from V and 3 bases from J, the junction contained 5 bases not matched to a gene. This CDR3 is 17 amino acids long. The CDR3 DNA sequence: TGTGCCAGCAGCTTAACAGTAGCGGGGGGCCTCTACAATGAGCAGTTCTTC. As protein: CASSLTVAGGLYNEQFF.